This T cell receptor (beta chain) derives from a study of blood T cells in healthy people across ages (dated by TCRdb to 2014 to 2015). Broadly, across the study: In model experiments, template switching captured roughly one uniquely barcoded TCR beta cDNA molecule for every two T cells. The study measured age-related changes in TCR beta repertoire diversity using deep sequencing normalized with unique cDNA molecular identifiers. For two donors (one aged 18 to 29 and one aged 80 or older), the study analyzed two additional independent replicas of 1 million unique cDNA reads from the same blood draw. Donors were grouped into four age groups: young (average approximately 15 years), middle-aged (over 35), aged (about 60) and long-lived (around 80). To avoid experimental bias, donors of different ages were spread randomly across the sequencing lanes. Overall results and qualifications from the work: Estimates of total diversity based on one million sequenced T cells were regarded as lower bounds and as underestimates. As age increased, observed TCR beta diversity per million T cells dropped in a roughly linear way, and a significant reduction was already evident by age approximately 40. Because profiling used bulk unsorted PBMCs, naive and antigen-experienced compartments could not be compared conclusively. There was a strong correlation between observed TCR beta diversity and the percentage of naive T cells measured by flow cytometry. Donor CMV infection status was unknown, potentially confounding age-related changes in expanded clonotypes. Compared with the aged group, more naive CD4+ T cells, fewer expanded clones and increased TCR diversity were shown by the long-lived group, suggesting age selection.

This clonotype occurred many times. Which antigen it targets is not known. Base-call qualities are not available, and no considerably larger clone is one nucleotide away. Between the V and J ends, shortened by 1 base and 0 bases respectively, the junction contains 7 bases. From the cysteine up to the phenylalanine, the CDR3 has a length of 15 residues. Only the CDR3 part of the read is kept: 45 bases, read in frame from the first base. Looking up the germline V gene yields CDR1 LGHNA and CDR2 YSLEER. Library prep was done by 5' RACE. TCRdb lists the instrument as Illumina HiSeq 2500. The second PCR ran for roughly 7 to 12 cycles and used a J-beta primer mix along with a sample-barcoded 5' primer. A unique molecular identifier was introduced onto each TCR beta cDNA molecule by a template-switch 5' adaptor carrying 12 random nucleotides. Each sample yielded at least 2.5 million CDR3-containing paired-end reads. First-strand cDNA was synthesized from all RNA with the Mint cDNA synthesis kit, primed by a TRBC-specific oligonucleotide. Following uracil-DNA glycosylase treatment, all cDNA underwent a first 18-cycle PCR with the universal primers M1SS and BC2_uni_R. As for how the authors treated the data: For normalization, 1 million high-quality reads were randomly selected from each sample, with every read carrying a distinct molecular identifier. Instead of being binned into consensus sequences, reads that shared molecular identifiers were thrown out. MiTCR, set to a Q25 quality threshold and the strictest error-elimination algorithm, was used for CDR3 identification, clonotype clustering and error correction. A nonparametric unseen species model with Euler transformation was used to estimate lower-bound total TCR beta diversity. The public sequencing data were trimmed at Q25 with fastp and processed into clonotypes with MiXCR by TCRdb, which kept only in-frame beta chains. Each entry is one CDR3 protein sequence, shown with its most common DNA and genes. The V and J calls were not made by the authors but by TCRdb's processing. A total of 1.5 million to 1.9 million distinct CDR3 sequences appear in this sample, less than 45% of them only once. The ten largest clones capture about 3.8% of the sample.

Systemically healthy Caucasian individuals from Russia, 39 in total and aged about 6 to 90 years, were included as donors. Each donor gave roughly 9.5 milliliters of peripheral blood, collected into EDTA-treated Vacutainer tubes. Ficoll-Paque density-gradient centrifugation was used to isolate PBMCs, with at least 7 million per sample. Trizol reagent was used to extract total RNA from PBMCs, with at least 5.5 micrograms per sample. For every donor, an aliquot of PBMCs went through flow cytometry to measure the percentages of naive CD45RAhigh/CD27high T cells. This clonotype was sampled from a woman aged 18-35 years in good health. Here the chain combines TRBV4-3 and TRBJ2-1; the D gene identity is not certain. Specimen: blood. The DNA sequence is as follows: TGCGCCAGCAGCCAAGTCTATAGCTCCTACAATGAGCAGTTCTTC. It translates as CASSQVYSSYNEQFF.